These 18 T cell receptor beta chains came from one sample sequenced in a study of T-cell reconstitution after alpha-beta-depleted transplantation in children. Construction of the TCRbeta library involved unique molecular identifiers. TCRdb recomputed calls from the PCR reads with MiXCR, one row per CDR3 protein. The repertoire holds a few hundred thousand distinct CDR3 sequences, with 9% to 12% as singletons. This sample comprised PBMCs from the stem cell graft donor, obtained from the stem cell graft. These receptors were taken from a human donor who donated a stem cell graft to a child with acute lymphoblastic leukemia.

V usage is TRBV5-1 and J usage is TRBJ2-2; TRBD2 is a possible D gene (6 bases). The germline CDR1 and CDR2 sequences are SGHRS and YFSETQ. This CDR3 is 16 amino acids long. Trimming took off 3 bases at V and 1 base at J, with 13 bases between the two ends. CDR3: CASSSGEAQNTGELFF. The CDR3 coding sequence is TGCGCCAGCAGCTCGGGGGAGGCCCAGAACACCGGGGAGCTGTTTTTT. Complete variable domain (other parts from reference TRBV5-1 and TRBJ2-2): KAGVTQTPRYLIKTRGQQVTLSCSPISGHRSVSWYQQTPGQGLQFLFEYFSETQRNKGNFPGRFSGRQFSNSRSEMNVSTLELGDSALYLCASSSGEAQNTGELFFGEGSRLTVL.

In its sample, this clonotype was seen a few times. The rearrangement joins TRBV7-2 to TRBJ2-3; D not certain. The CDR3 loop spans 13 amino acids. Germline loops: CDR1 SGHTA, CDR2 FQGNSA. V dropped 5 bases and J dropped 4 bases, with 10 bases sitting between them. Written as DNA, the CDR3 is TGTGCCAGCAGCCCTCTTGGCCCAGATACGCAGTATTTT. Its protein is CASSPLGPDTQYF.

This clonotype was seen more than once but under ten times. This sequence joins TRBV7-8 and TRBJ2-7; 9 bases fit TRBD1. The CDR3 has 13 amino acids. V shed 5 bases and J 6 bases; nucleotides not matched to a gene: 5. Germline assignment: CDR1 SGHVS and CDR2 FQNEAQ. The CDR3 nucleotides read TGTGCCAGCAGCCCCCTGACAGGGGGCGAGCAGTACTTC. Encoded protein: CASSPLTGGEQYF.

This clonotype occurred many times. This rearrangement joins TRBV4-1 to TRBJ2-1, with 9 bases identical to TRBD1. J was trimmed by 5 bases and V by 4 bases; bases with no gene match: 15. Germline CDR1 and CDR2: MGHRA and YSYEKL. This CDR3 is 18 amino acids long. CDR3 loop: CASSPYTPGQGWDNEQFF. The CDR3 DNA reads as TGCGCCAGCAGCCCGTACACCCCGGGACAGGGATGGGACAATGAGCAGTTCTTC.

The V and J genes are TRBV7-2 and TRBJ2-2; TRBD2 matches 7 bases. CDR3 length equals 18 residues. The V segment lost 5 bases and the J segment 2 bases; nucleotides outside the gene matches: 14. CDR1 and CDR2 (germline): SGHTA, FQGNSA. Here the CDR3 reads CASSPSHKAGVNTGELFF. CDR3 nucleotide sequence: TGTGCCAGCAGCCCAAGTCATAAGGCGGGAGTCAACACCGGGGAGCTGTTTTTT. The full variable domain, completed using reference TRBV7-2 and TRBJ2-2, is GAGVSQSPSNKVTEKGKDVELRCDPISGHTALYWYRQSLGQGLEFLIYFQGNSAPDKSGLPSDRFSAERTGGSVSTLTIQRTQQEDSAVYLCASSPSHKAGVNTGELFFGEGSRLTVL.

A few counts support this clonotype. The chain joins TRBV11-2 to TRBJ2-3, with D perhaps matching TRBD2 (9 bases). The CDR3 covers 19 residues. Germline V lookup: CDR1 SGHAT, CDR2 FQNNGV. V was shortened by 1 base and J by 4 bases, with 24 bases between the two germline ends. Here the CDR3 DNA reads TGTGCCAGCAGCTTAGGGACAGGGTTAGCGGGAGTGTTCGCAGATACGCAGTATTTT. Protein: CASSLGTGLAGVFADTQYF.

This clonotype was seen a few times. The chain has TRBV27 and TRBJ2-7, with D perhaps assigned TRBD1 or TRBD2 (7 bases each). Trimming stripped 4 bases from V and 6 bases from J, with 28 bases between. The CDR3 is 18 amino acids. The germline gives CDR1 MNHEY, CDR2 SMNVEV (reference sequence). CDR3 nucleotide sequence: TGTGCCAGCAGTTCCCCGGGGAGGGGGCACCCCTGGGGGTTCGAGCAGTACTTC. Encoded protein: CASSSPGRGHPWGFEQYF.

The chain joins TRBV5-6 to TRBJ2-3; D perhaps matches TRBD2 (5 bases). Trimming took off 0 bases at V and 7 bases at J, with 9 bases between the two ends. This CDR3 spans 13 amino acids. Germline CDR1 and CDR2: SGHDT and YYEEEE. Here the CDR3 reads CASSLGTSHTQYF. DNA of the CDR3: TGTGCCAGCAGCTTGGGGACTTCCCATACGCAGTATTTT.

In its sample, this clonotype was seen a few times. The chain uses TRBV4-2 and TRBJ2-7; D unclear. The CDR3 consists of 14 residues. Per the germline V gene, CDR1 is LGHNA and CDR2 is YNFKEQ. V lost 1 base and J lost 0, with 7 bases in between. CDR3 protein: CASSQALSSYEQYF. The CDR3 region has the DNA TGTGCCAGCAGCCAAGCCCTAAGCTCCTACGAGCAGTACTTC.

There are a few counts of this clonotype. The chain uses TRBV20-1 and TRBJ2-5, with 16 positions matching TRBD2. CDR3 size: 16 residues. V shed 3 bases and J 4 bases; nucleotides not matched to a gene: 5. Looked up from germline, CDR1 is DFQATT and CDR2 is SNEGSKA (reference sequence). The CDR3 nucleotides read TGCAGTGCTAGGTCCGGGACTAGCGGGAGGGGAGAGACCCAGTACTTC. Translation gives CSARSGTSGRGETQYF.

In this sample, this clonotype turned up a few times. The chain recombines TRBV20-1 with TRBJ2-7; 9 bases match TRBD1. The CDR3 length is 15 residues. Germline trimming cut 6 bases from V and 2 bases from J; bases unmatched to any gene: 11. Germline V lookup: CDR1 DFQATT, CDR2 SNEGSKA (reference sequence). As DNA, the CDR3 is TGCAGTGCAACCCCGGGACAGGGATCTGCCTACGAGCAGTACTTC. The encoded protein is CSATPGQGSAYEQYF.

This sequence joins TRBV7-9 and TRBJ2-5; D is unresolved. Trimming removed 6 bases from V and 5 bases from J, with 10 bases in between. The CDR3 has 12 residues. In germline, CDR1 is SEHNR, CDR2 FQNEAQ (reference sequence). This CDR3 reads CASRQDSETQYF. The CDR3, as DNA: TGTGCCAGCAGACAAGACTCGGAGACCCAGTACTTC.

This clonotype showed up just a few times. V usage is TRBV4-1 and J usage is TRBJ2-5, with 8 bases fitting TRBD2. CDR3 length: 16 amino acids. Germline V gene sequence: CDR1 MGHRA, CDR2 YSYEKL. The trim removed 0 bases at V and 6 bases at J, leaving 9 bases unmatched. CDR3 coding DNA: TGCGCCAGCAGCCAAGAAAACTTACCTAGCGGGCAGACCCAGTACTTC. Encoded protein: CASSQENLPSGQTQYF.

This clonotype came up a few times. The chain joins TRBV27 to TRBJ2-7; 7 bases are shared with TRBD2. CDR1 MNHEY and CDR2 SMNVEV come from the germline V gene (reference sequence). The J segment lost 3 bases and the V segment lost 3 bases, leaving 8 bases of the junction unmatched. The CDR3 loop spans 15 amino acids. The CDR3 reads CASSFSSGRYYEQYF. In nucleotides, the CDR3 is TGTGCCAGCAGTTTTTCGTCCGGGAGGTACTACGAGCAGTACTTC.

This clonotype was seen more than once but under ten times. The rearrangement links TRBV5-1 to TRBJ2-7, with 7 bases lining up with TRBD2. In germline, CDR1 is SGHRS, CDR2 YFSETQ. The V and J ends lost 3 bases and 0 bases, in that order; junction bases with no gene match: 6. This CDR3 is 15 amino acids long. The CDR3, as DNA: TGCGCCAGCAGCTGGGGGGGGACTGGCTCCTACGAGCAGTACTTC. Protein: CASSWGGTGSYEQYF.

This chain joins TRBV9 and TRBJ2-3; D possibly corresponds to TRBD2 (6 bases). The V gene's germline CDR1 is SGDLS and CDR2 YYNGEE. Trimming removed 4 bases at V and 2 bases at J, with 17 bases between. This CDR3 is built from 16 residues. CDR3 in amino acids: CASSLQGDSPTDTQYF. The CDR3 DNA reads TGTGCCAGCAGCCTGCAAGGGGACTCCCCCACAGATACGCAGTATTTT. Variable domain in full (rest from reference TRBV9 and TRBJ2-3): DSGVTQTPKHLITATGQRVTLRCSPRSGDLSVYWYQQSLDQGLQFLIQYYNGEERAKGNILERFSAQQFPDLHSELNLSSLELGDSALYFCASSLQGDSPTDTQYFGPGTRLTVL.

V gene TRBV9 combines with J gene TRBJ2-7, with a possible D match to TRBD1 (6 bases). Germline V gene lookup returns CDR1 SGDLS and CDR2 YYNGEE. The CDR3 is 11 amino acids. V was pared by 7 bases and J by 6 bases, with 11 bases between. The CDR3 sequence is CASGQGTEQYF. CDR3 bases: TGTGCCAGCGGTCAGGGGACCGAGCAGTACTTC.

This clonotype showed up just a few times. The chain uses TRBV6-1 and TRBJ1-1; 7 bases match TRBD1. The germline gives CDR1 MNHNS, CDR2 SASEGT. CDR3 size: 14 residues. V lost 4 bases to trimming and J lost 4 bases; unmatched junction nucleotides: 6. The CDR3, as DNA: TGTGCCAGCAGTGGGGACAGCCCTTTCACTGAAGCTTTCTTT. Residues: CASSGDSPFTEAFF.